The 12 T cell receptor beta chains below were found in one sample sequenced in a study of early stage breast cancer tumors (dated by TCRdb to 2016 to 2017). Library construction relied on the immunoSEQ multiplex PCR assay. Held by TCRdb, this immuneACCESS table contains in-frame sequences only and omits some clones. Under half of the omission traces to an unresolved V gene where checked; the cause of the rest is unknown. The sample records 65,000 to 75,000 clones, around 80% of which are singletons. The ten largest clones add up to about 4.8% of the sample. The sequencing sample was made of blood. The origin of the receptors is a person in their 40s with breast cancer.

This clone was counted a single time. The chain uses TRBV10-1 and TRBJ2-1; 8 bases map to TRBD2. The CDR3 contains 15 residues. Unmatched junction bases numbered 5, after V lost 3 bases and J lost 4 bases. Germline CDR1 and CDR2: WNHNN and SYGVQD (reference sequence). The CDR3 sequence: CASSDPLAGYNEQFF. In nucleotides, the CDR3 is TGCGCCAGCAGTGACCCATTAGCGGGGTACAATGAGCAGTTCTTC.

The J gene is TRBJ1-4, the V gene TRBV28; 9 bases fit TRBD1. Germline V gives CDR1 MDHEN, CDR2 SYDVKM. CDR3 length: 17 amino acids. The V gene end was trimmed by 5 bases and the J gene end by 8 bases; junction bases not matched to a gene: 15. CDR3 DNA: TGTGCCAGCAGTCCCCGACAGGGGGGGGTTCGGAACGAAAAACTGTTTTTT. Its translation is CASSPRQGGVRNEKLFF. The full variable domain, with the rest looked up from reference TRBV28 and TRBJ1-4, is DVKVTQSSRYLVKRTGEKVFLECVQDMDHENMFWYRQDPGLGLRLIYFSYDVKMKEKGDIPEGYSVSREKKERFSLILESASTNQTSMYLCASSPRQGGVRNEKLFFGSGTQLSVL.

This sequence joins TRBV27 and TRBJ2-7; tentatively, D is TRBD1 (7 bases). This CDR3 has 15 amino acids. The V and J ends lost 10 bases and 0 bases respectively, with 19 bases between them. Germline loops: CDR1 MNHEY, CDR2 SMNVEV (reference sequence). The CDR3 is CATIKSGGPSYEQYF. DNA of the CDR3: TGTGCCACAATCAAGTCAGGGGGGCCCTCCTACGAGCAGTACTTC.

J is TRBJ2-3 and V is TRBV4-1, with D hard to call. Germline V gene data show CDR1 as MGHRA and CDR2 as YSYEKL. CDR3 length: 15 residues. Trimming took off 0 bases at V and 2 bases at J, with 9 bases between the two ends. The CDR3 loop is CASSQDSRTTDTQYF. CDR3 sequence (DNA): TGCGCCAGCAGCCAAGATTCCCGAACCACAGATACGCAGTATTTT.

The gene calls are TRBV6-5 and TRBJ1-2, with D possibly TRBD1 on 5 matching bases. The CDR3 consists of 13 residues. Germline CDR1 reads MNHEY; CDR2 reads SVGAGI. The V end lost 5 bases, the J end lost 4 bases, and 11 bases lay between the germline ends. The CDR3 spells CASSKGAGYGYTF. As DNA, the CDR3 is TGTGCCAGCAGTAAAGGGGCTGGCTATGGCTACACCTTC.

The chain has TRBV5-1 and TRBJ1-4, with 8 bases that match TRBD1. CDR3 size: 16 residues. Germline V gene data show CDR1 as SGHRS and CDR2 as YFSETQ. Germline trimming cut 2 bases from V and 0 bases from J; bases unmatched to any gene: 3. Written as DNA, the CDR3 is TGCGCCAGCAGCTTTGGACAGGGAGCAACTAATGAAAAACTGTTTTTT. This translates into CASSFGQGATNEKLFF.

The V and J genes are TRBV12-5 and TRBJ1-3; D gene ambiguous. The V gene's germline CDR1 is LGHNT and CDR2 FRNRAP. V shed 2 bases and J shed 6 bases, with 2 bases lying between them. The CDR3 length is 11 residues. The CDR3 nucleotides read TGTGCTAGTGGTTTGATAAACACCATATATTTT. Translating it yields CASGLINTIYF.

The chain uses TRBV30 and TRBJ2-7, with a tentative D call TRBD2 (6 bases). The CDR3 contains 13 residues. The V gene lost 0 bases and the J gene lost 4 bases, with 10 bases spanning the gap. Germline V CDR1 and CDR2: GTSNPN, SVGIG (reference sequence). Written as DNA, the CDR3 is TGTGCCTGGAGTGTCAACAGCGGGTACGAGCAGTACTTC. Translating it yields CAWSVNSGYEQYF. Supplemented by reference TRBV30 and TRBJ2-7, the full variable domain reads SQTIHQWPATLVQPVGSPLSLECTVEGTSNPNLYWYRQAAGRGLQLLFYSVGIGQISSEVPQNLSASRPQDRQFILSSKKLLLSDSGFYLCAWSVNSGYEQYFGPGTRLTVT.

The V and J genes are TRBV29-1 and TRBJ1-5, with TRBD1 as a possible D gene (5 bases). CDR3 length equals 12 residues. In germline, CDR1 is SQVTM, CDR2 ANQGSEA. Trimming removed 2 bases at V and 7 bases at J, with 9 bases between. This chain's CDR3 is CSVEREGQPQHF. The CDR3 region has the DNA TGCAGCGTTGAAAGGGAGGGGCAGCCCCAGCATTTT.

The chain recombines TRBV5-1 with TRBJ1-1; D may be TRBD1 (6 bases). Deletions cut 0 bases from V and 4 bases from J, with 7 bases between. CDR1 and CDR2 (germline): SGHRS, YFSETQ. CDR3 length: 13 amino acids. CDR3 amino acids: CASSLGRGTEAFF. In DNA, the CDR3 is TGCGCCAGCAGCTTGGGCAGGGGCACTGAAGCTTTCTTT.

The chain couples TRBV28 to TRBJ1-4, with 8 nucleotides matching TRBD1. The CDR3 spans 14 residues. Germline assignment: CDR1 MDHEN and CDR2 SYDVKM. V dropped 4 bases and J dropped 6; count of bases not matched to a gene: 4. CDR3 residues: CASSSGQGHEKLFF. In DNA, the CDR3 is TGTGCCAGCAGTTCCGGACAGGGACATGAAAAACTGTTTTTT.

The chain joins TRBV2 to TRBJ1-3, with TRBD1 as a possible D gene (5 bases). Per the germline V gene, CDR1 is SNHLY and CDR2 is FYNNEI. The CDR3 contains 16 residues. V lost 5 bases and J lost 0, with 14 bases in between. In DNA form, the CDR3 reads TGTGCCAGCAGTCACGATCGACAGAGCTCTGGAAACACCATATATTTT. It codes for CASSHDRQSSGNTIYF.